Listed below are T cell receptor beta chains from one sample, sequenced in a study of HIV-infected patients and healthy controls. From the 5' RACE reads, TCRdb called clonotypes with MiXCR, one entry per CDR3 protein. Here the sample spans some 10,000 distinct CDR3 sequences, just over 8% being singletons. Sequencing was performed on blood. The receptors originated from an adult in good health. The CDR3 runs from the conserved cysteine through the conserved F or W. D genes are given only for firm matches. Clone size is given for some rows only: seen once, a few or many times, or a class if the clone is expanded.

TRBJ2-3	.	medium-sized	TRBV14	TGTGCCAGCAGCCAAGTTGCCAGATTTAATACGCAGTATTTT	CASSQVARFNTQYF
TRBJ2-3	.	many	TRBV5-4	TGTGCCAGCAGCTTGGCGGGCAGATCTAGCACAGATACGCAGTATTTT	CASSLAGRSSTDTQYF
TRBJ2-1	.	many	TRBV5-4	TGTGCCAGCAGAGCTGGATGGGTCAGCTCCTACAATGAGCAGTTCTTC	CASRAGWVSSYNEQFF
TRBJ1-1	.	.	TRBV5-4	TGTGCCAGCAGCTTGGATCAGGGTTTAAGAGACACTGAAGCTTTCTTT	CASSLDQGLRDTEAFF
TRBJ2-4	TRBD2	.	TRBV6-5	TGTGCCAGCAGTCCCGGGGGGGGGACTAGCGGGAGGAACATTCAGTACTTC	CASSPGGGTSGRNIQYF
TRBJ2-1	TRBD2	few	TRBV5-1	TGCGCCAGCAGCTTGGATAGCGGGGGTTACAATGAGCAGTTCTTC	CASSLDSGGYNEQFF
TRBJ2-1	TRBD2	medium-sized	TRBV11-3	TGTGCCAGCAGCCTCACCTGGGCGGGAGGTTACAATGAGCAGTTCTTC	CASSLTWAGGYNEQFF
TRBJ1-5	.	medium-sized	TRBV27	TGTGCCAGCAGTTTGGGGGGTTGGGGCAATCAGCCCCAGCATTTT	CASSLGGWGNQPQHF
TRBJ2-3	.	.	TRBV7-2	TGTGCCAACGGATTAGCAGGAAGCGGCACAGATACGCAGTATTTT	CANGLAGSGTDTQYF
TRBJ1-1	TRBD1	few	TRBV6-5	TGTGCCAGCAGTTATGGACAGGGATCGAACACTGAAGCTTTCTTT	CASSYGQGSNTEAFF
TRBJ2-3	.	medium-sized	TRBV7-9	TGTGCCAGCAGCTTATCAGGGAGAGATACGCAGTATTTT	CASSLSGRDTQYF
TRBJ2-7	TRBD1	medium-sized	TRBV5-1	TGCGCCAGCAGCTTGGGGGGACAGGGCTCTGGCGAGCAGTACTTC	CASSLGGQGSGEQYF
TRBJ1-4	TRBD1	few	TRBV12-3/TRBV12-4	TGTGCCAGCAGTCCAACAGGGGGTGTTGAAAAACTGTTTTTT	CASSPTGGVEKLFF
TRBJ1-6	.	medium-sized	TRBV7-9	TGTGCCAGCAGCCCCACGGTAGATTTTTCACCCCTCCACTTT	CASSPTVDFSPLHF
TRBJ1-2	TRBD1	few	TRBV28	TGTGCCAGCAGAAAAGACAGGGGATACTATGGCTACACCTTC	CASRKDRGYYGYTF
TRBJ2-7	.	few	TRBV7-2	TGTGCCAGCAGCCAACCCCCAGGGCACGAGCAGTACTTC	CASSQPPGHEQYF
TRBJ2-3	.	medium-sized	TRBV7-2	TGTGCCAGCAGCTTAGAATCGGCAGATACGCAGTATTTT	CASSLESADTQYF
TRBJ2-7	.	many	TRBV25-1	TGTGCCAGCAGTGAAGGGTCCGAGCAGTACTTC	CASSEGSEQYF
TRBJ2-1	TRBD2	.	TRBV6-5	TGTGCCAGCAGCCCCGCAGGGACTAGCGGGAGAAGTGAGCAGTTCTTC	CASSPAGTSGRSEQFF
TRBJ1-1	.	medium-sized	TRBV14	TGTGCCAGCAGCTTCAATCCTCGTCTCACTGAAGCTTTCTTT	CASSFNPRLTEAFF
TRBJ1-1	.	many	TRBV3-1	TGTGCCAGCAGCCCGAGCAGGGGCGGGATAGGGACTGAAGCTTTCTTT	CASSPSRGGIGTEAFF
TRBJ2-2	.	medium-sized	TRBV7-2	TGTGCCAGCAGCTTAGATCAGGGCACCGGGGAGCTGTTTTTT	CASSLDQGTGELFF
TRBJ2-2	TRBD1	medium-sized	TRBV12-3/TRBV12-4	TGTGCCAGCAGTTGGAAGGGGGCCTCCTCGAACACCGGGGAGCTGTTTTTT	CASSWKGASSNTGELFF
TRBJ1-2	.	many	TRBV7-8	TGTGCCAGCAGCTTAGCTGGAGGAGGGATCGGCGACTACACCTTC	CASSLAGGGIGDYTF
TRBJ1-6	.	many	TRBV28	TGTGCCAGCGGGCCCGGCTCCTATAATTCACCCCTCCACTTT	CASGPGSYNSPLHF
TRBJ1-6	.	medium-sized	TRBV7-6	TGTGCCAGCAGCCCGGAGTTAGATTCACCCCTCCACTTT	CASSPELDSPLHF
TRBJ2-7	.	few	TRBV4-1	TGCGCCAGCAGCCAAGGGCGGGATTCGTACGAGCAGTACTTC	CASSQGRDSYEQYF
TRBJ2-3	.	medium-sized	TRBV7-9	TGTGCCAGCAGTTTTACCGGGACTAGCACAGATACGCAGTATTTT	CASSFTGTSTDTQYF
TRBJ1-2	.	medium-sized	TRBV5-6	TGTGCCAGCAGCTTGGACAGAAACTATGGCTACACCTTC	CASSLDRNYGYTF
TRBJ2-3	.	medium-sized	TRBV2	TGTGCCAGCAGTGTACCGGGCCTTCGTAAGCAGTATTTT	CASSVPGLRKQYF
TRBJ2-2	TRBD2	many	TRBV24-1	TGTGCCACCAGTGATTCTACTAGCGGGAGGGCCGTCGGGGAGCTGTTTTTT	CATSDSTSGRAVGELFF
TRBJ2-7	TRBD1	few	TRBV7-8	TGTGCCAGCAGCTCCGACAGGGTCTACGAGCAGTACTTC	CASSSDRVYEQYF
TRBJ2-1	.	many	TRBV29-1	TGCAGCGTTGAACGGGGCGCCTCCTACAATGAGCAGTTCTTC	CSVERGASYNEQFF